A selection of T cell receptor beta chains follows, all from one sample in a study of shared clonotypes between healthy human individuals. TCRdb keeps only in-frame clones here, not all; method: immunoSEQ multiplex PCR. The table records around 2,000,000 clones, 85% to 95% of them present only once. What was sequenced was naive CD4+ T cells sorted from blood. These receptors originate from a man between 18 and 29 years old in good health. Both conserved end residues are part of each CDR3.

>TRBJ1-2|TRBV6-1
CATRSEGYTF
>TRBJ1-3|TRBV18
CASSPDRARGNTIYF
>TRBJ2-7|TRBV30
CAWTPGPYEQYF
>TRBJ2-7|TRBV5-4
CASSPGGSSSYEQYF
>TRBJ2-7|TRBV27
CASSLVPGPQSSYEQYF
>TRBJ1-4|TRBV4-1
CASSQLPGQGNEKLFF
>TRBJ2-1|TRBV4-1
CASSHGPGQGLNEQFF
>TRBJ2-7|TRBV6-5
CASSSMGQWEF
>TRBJ1-2|TRBV5-6
CASSPGQGAYGYTF
>TRBJ2-7|TRBV23-1
CASSQSNRGPVYEQYF
>TRBJ2-1|TRBV9
CASSVEGGGNNEQFF
>TRBJ2-2|TRBV5-1
CASSLATGVLGELFF
>TRBJ2-5|TRBV5-4
CASSSTGNQETQYF
>TRBJ2-7|TRBV27
CASKLGQGYEQYF
>TRBJ1-1|TRBV28
CASRPGVNTEAFF
>TRBJ2-7|TRBV7-2
CASSPDVLIFSYEQYF
>TRBJ2-2|TRBV9
CASSKGLATGELFF
>TRBJ2-2|TRBV5-1
CASGNRTNTGELFF
>TRBJ2-7|TRBV6-5
CASSYSGTATYEQYF
>TRBJ2-7|TRBV10-3
CAISVGTGDYEQYF
>TRBJ2-5|TRBV4-1
CASSQVASGETQYF
>TRBJ2-3|TRBV5-1
CASSLVLPARTDTQYF
>TRBJ1-2|TRBV9
CASSVAGVTNYGYTF
>TRBJ1-5|TRBV6-6
CASSYTGSNQPQHF
>TRBJ2-3|TRBV2
CASSSTGTQYF
>TRBJ1-2|TRBV6-5
CASSYSGTGKGYTF
>TRBJ2-5|TRBV2
CASSDVGRGYETQYF
>TRBJ2-5|TRBV11-2
CASSTPRWGLGSRTQYF
>TRBJ2-3|TRBV4-1
CASMPGTAGPDTQYF
>TRBJ1-5|TRBV19
CASTEGQGSQPQHF
>TRBJ1-1|TRBV10-3
CASRIVLNTEAFF
>TRBJ1-2|TRBV18
CASSPIAGYTF
>TRBJ1-3|TRBV18
CASSPVAGSGNTIYF
>TRBJ2-2|TRBV10-2
CASSEAVGGTGELFF
>TRBJ2-7|TRBV5-4
CASSSRTSTIYEQYF
>TRBJ1-6|TRBV28
CASSLAGVDNSPLHF
>TRBJ2-3|TRBV5-4
CASSLGTSGGTDTQYF
>TRBJ2-7|TRBV6-5
CASSRDRAVQYF
>TRBJ2-2|TRBV27
CASSPFPGTRGELFF
>TRBJ2-7|TRBV7-7
CASSGTGTEQYF
>TRBJ2-7|TRBV25-1
CASIRGNSYEQYF
>TRBJ1-3|TRBV18
CASSLTEQGSGNTIYF
>TRBJ1-5|TRBV2
CASSGPGHSNQPQHF
>TRBJ1-5|TRBV19
CASSAGQGKGGNQPQHF
>TRBJ2-7|TRBV7-4
CARINSSGGPLYEQYF
>TRBJ2-2|TRBV2
CASIPGHANTGELFF
>TRBJ1-6|TRBV19
CASSIRGDRFSPLHF
>TRBJ2-7|TRBV10-2
CASSEWGTPYEQYF
>TRBJ1-2|TRBV7-2
CASSDRVGYTF
>TRBJ2-2|TRBV5-1
CASSQGQGSYTGELFF
>TRBJ2-2|TRBV5-1
CASSPHVQGAGTGELFF
>TRBJ1-4|TRBV6-1
CASSEAGFGEKLFF
>TRBJ1-5|TRBV5-4
CASSLNNQPQHF
>TRBJ1-2|TRBV5-1
CASKMAGDPNYGYTF
>TRBJ1-6|TRBV28
CASSLESPLHF